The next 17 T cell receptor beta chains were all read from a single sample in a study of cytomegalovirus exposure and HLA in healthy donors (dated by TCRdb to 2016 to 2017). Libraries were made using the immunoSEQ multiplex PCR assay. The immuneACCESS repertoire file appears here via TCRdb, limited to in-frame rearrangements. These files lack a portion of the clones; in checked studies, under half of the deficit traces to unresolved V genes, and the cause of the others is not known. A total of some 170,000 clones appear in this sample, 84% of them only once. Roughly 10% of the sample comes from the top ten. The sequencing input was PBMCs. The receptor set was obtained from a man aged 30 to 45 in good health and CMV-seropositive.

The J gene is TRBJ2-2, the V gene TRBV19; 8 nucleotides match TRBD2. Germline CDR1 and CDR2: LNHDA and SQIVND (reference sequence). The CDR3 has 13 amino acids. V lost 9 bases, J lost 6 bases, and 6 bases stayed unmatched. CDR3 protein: CASGGAWAGELFF. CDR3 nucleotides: TGTGCCAGCGGGGGGGCATGGGCCGGGGAGCTGTTTTTT.

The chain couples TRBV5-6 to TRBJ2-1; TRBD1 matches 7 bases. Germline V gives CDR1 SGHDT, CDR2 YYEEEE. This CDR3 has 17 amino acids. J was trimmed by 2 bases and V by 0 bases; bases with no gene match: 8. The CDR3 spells CASSLVAAGTAYNEQFF. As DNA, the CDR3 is TGTGCCAGCAGCTTGGTCGCCGCCGGGACAGCCTACAATGAGCAGTTCTTC.

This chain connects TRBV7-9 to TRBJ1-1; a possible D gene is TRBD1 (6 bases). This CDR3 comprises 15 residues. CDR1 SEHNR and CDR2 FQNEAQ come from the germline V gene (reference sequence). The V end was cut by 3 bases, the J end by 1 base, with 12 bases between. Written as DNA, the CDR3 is TGTGCCAGCAGCTTTCCGGGGGGGCAGAACACTGAAGCTTTCTTT. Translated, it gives CASSFPGGQNTEAFF.

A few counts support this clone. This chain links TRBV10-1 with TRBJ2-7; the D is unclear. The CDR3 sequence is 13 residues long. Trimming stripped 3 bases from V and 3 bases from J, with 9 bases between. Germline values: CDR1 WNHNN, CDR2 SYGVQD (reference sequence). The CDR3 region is CASSDPPGYEQYF. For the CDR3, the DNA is TGCGCCAGCAGTGATCCCCCGGGCTACGAGCAGTACTTC.

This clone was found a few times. The CDR3 reads CSVRRAGGTMTYNEQFF. Here the CDR3 DNA reads TGCAGCGTCCGGAGGGCAGGGGGCACTATGACCTACAATGAGCAGTTCTTC. The chain is built from TRBV29-1 and TRBJ2-1, with TRBD1 matching over 8 bases. With 6 bases clipped from V and 2 bases from J, the junction kept 15 bases outside the gene matches. This CDR3 region has 17 residues. Germline V gene lookup returns CDR1 SQVTM and CDR2 ANQGSEA.

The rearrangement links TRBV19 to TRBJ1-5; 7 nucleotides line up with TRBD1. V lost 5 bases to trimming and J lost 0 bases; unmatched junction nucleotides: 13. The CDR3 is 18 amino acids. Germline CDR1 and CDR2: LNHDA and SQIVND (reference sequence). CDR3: CASSATTGRVYSNQPQHF. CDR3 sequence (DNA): TGTGCCAGTAGTGCCACGACAGGGAGAGTTTATAGCAATCAGCCCCAGCATTTT.

CDR3 amino acids: CTSSPGADIPQETQYF. In DNA, the CDR3 is TGCACCAGCAGCCCAGGCGCAGATATTCCCCAAGAGACCCAGTACTTC. The chain recombines TRBV1 with TRBJ2-5; the table's TRBD1 call for D was not verified on the DNA. TRBV1 is marked as a pseudogene. The CDR3 consists of 16 residues.

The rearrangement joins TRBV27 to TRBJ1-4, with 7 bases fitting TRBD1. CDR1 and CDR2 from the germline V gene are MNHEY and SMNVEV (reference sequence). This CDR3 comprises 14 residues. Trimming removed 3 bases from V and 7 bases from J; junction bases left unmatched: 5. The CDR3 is CASSFTGDGEKLFF. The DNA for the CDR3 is TGTGCCAGCAGTTTCACAGGGGACGGTGAAAAACTGTTTTTT.

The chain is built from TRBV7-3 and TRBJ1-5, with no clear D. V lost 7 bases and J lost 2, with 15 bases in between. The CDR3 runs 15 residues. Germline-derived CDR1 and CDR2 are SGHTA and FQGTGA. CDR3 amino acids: CASNARRGRNQPQHF. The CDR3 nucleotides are TGTGCCAGCAACGCGAGAAGAGGGCGCAATCAGCCCCAGCATTTT.

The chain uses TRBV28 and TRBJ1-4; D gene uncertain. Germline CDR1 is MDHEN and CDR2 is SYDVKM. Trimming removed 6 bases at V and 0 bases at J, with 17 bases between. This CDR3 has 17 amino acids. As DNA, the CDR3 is TGTGCCAGCAGCCCAGTACTCGGACTGTCAACTAATGAAAAACTGTTTTTT. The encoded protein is CASSPVLGLSTNEKLFF.

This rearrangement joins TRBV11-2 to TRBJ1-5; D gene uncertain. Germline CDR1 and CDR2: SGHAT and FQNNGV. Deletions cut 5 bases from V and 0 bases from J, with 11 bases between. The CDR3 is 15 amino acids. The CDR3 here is CASSPGPDSNQPQHF. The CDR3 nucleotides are TGTGCCAGCAGCCCAGGCCCTGATAGCAATCAGCCCCAGCATTTT.

CDR3 in amino acids: CAWSVGLAGAGDTQYF. The CDR3 nucleotides are TGTGCCTGGAGTGTCGGGTTAGCGGGAGCGGGGGATACGCAGTATTTT. J is TRBJ2-3 and V is TRBV30; 9 nucleotides line up with TRBD2. The length of the CDR3 is 16 residues. From germline, CDR1 is GTSNPN and CDR2 SVGIG (reference sequence). J lost 6 bases, V lost 0 bases, and 10 bases had no gene match.

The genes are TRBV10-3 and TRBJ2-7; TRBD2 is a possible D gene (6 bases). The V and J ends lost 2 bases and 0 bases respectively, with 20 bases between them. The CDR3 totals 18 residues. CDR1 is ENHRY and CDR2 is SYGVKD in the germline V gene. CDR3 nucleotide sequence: TGTGCCATCAGTGAGCCGTTCCGGGGGACGCTACACTCCTACGAGCAGTACTTC. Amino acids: CAISEPFRGTLHSYEQYF.

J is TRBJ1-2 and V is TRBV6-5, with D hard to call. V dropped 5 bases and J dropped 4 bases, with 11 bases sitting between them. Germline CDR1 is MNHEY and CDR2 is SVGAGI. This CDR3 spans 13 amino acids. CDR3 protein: CASSPGPTYGYTF. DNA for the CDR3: TGTGCCAGCAGTCCCGGTCCCACCTATGGCTACACCTTC.

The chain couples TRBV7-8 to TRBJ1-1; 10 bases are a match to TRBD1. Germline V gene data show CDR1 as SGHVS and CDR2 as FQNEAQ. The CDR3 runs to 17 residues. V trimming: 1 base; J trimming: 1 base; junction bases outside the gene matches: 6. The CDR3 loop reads CASSLGYGQGGNTEAFF. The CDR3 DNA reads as TGTGCCAGCAGCTTAGGATATGGACAGGGGGGGAACACTGAAGCTTTCTTT.

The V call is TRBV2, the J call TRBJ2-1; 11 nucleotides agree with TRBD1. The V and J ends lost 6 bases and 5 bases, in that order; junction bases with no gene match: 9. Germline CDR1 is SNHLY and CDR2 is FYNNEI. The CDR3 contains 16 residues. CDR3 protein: CASSLVRDRGNNEQFF. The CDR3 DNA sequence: TGTGCCAGCAGCCTCGTTAGGGACAGGGGGAACAATGAGCAGTTCTTC.

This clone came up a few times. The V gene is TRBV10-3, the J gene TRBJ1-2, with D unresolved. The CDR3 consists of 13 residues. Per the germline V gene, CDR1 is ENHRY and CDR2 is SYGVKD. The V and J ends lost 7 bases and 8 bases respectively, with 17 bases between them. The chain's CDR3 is CAITTSGFMGYTF. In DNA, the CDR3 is TGTGCCATCACTACCTCGGGGTTTATGGGCTACACCTTC.